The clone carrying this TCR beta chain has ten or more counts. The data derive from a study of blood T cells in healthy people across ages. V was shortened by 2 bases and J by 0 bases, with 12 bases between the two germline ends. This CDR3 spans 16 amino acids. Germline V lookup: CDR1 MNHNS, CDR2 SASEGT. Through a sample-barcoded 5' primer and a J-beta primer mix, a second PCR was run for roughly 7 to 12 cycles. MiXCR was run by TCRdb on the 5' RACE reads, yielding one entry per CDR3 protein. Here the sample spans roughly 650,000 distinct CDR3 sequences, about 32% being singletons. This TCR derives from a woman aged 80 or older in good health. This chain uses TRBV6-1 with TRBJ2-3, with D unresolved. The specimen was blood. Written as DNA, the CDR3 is TGTGCCAGCAGTGAACAGCGCAAGGCTAGCACAGATACGCAGTATTTT. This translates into CASSEQRKASTDTQYF.